These T cell receptor beta chains were read from a single sample in a study of response to subunit inactivated influenza vaccine. TCRdb re-analysed the RT-PCR reads in MiXCR, keeping a single row per CDR3 protein. The repertoire holds around 750,000 distinct CDR3 sequences, with less than 25% as singletons. The material sequenced was PBMCs from blood, taken about 5 days after vaccination. These receptors originate from a man aged 50 to 60 who received an inactivated influenza vaccine. Each CDR3 is given with its conserved first and last residue. The D gene is left open where the match is weak. Size is stated for part of the rows, as once, few or many counts, or as a class when the clone is expanded.

TRBV20-1	.	TRBJ2-7	few	12	CSARPGSYEQYF	TGCAGTGCTAGACCGGGTTCCTACGAGCAGTACTTC
TRBV15	TRBD2	TRBJ2-7	.	15	CATSRDTLAGAEQYF	TGTGCCACCAGCAGAGATACACTAGCGGGGGCCGAGCAGTACTTC
TRBV5-6	TRBD1	TRBJ2-7	.	15	CASSIGQGASYEQYF	TGTGCCAGCAGCATAGGACAGGGGGCTTCCTACGAGCAGTACTTC
TRBV9	TRBD1	TRBJ2-6	few	16	CASSVGQGSGANVLTF	TGTGCCAGCAGCGTGGGACAGGGGTCTGGGGCCAACGTCCTGACTTTC
TRBV4-2	.	TRBJ2-7	few	15	CASSQEARSPYEQYF	TGTGCCAGCAGCCAAGAAGCCAGGAGCCCCTACGAGCAGTACTTC
TRBV6-2/TRBV6-3	TRBD1	TRBJ1-2	.	13	CASRGQGAYGYTF	TGTGCCAGCAGGGGACAGGGCGCCTATGGCTACACCTTC
TRBV12-3/TRBV12-4	.	TRBJ2-1	.	17	CASSLATGPPGLNEQFF	TGTGCCAGCAGTTTAGCCACCGGACCCCCAGGGCTTAATGAGCAGTTCTTC
TRBV15	.	TRBJ2-7	.	12	CATSYCPFRRDF	TGTGCCACCAGCTACTGCCCGTTTAGACGGGACTTC
TRBV6-5	TRBD1	TRBJ1-1	.	19	CASSFFPEPGGQGNTEAFF	TGTGCCAGCAGTTTTTTTCCGGAGCCGGGAGGACAGGGGAACACTGAAGCTTTCTTT
TRBV9	.	TRBJ2-1	few	13	CASSVWGSNEQFF	TGTGCCAGCAGCGTATGGGGTAGCAATGAGCAGTTCTTC
TRBV12-3/TRBV12-4	TRBD1	TRBJ2-2	few	16	CASSLPGQGNTGELFF	TGTGCCAGCAGCCTCCCGGGACAGGGTAACACCGGGGAGCTGTTTTTT
TRBV12-3/TRBV12-4	.	TRBJ2-7	many	12	CASSKSSYEQYF	TGTGCCAGCAGTAAAAGCTCCTACGAGCAGTACTTC
TRBV4-2	TRBD1	TRBJ2-7	many	15	CASSQVTGGFDEQYF	TGTGCCAGCAGCCAAGTGACAGGGGGCTTCGACGAGCAGTACTTC
TRBV19	TRBD2	TRBJ2-1	.	16	CASSTRKRGLADEQFF	TGTGCCAGTAGTACCCGGAAGCGGGGACTAGCGGATGAGCAGTTCTTC
TRBV20-1	.	TRBJ2-1	many	14	CSARAQNSYNEQFF	TGCAGTGCTAGAGCACAAAACTCCTACAATGAGCAGTTCTTC
TRBV7-9	TRBD1	TRBJ2-7	.	16	CASSLATWQGDYEQYF	TGTGCCAGCAGCTTAGCGACGTGGCAGGGGGACTACGAGCAGTACTTC
TRBV24-1	.	TRBJ2-3	.	16	CATSDPGQSGRDTQYF	TGTGCCACCAGTGACCCCGGACAGAGCGGCCGTGATACGCAGTATTTT
TRBV12-3/TRBV12-4	.	TRBJ2-2	.	14	CASTPQRGTGELFF	TGTGCCAGCACCCCCCAGAGGGGCACCGGGGAGCTGTTTTTT
TRBV29-1	.	TRBJ2-1	many	13	CSVGASNYNEQFF	TGCAGCGTTGGGGCTAGCAACTACAATGAGCAGTTCTTC
TRBV10-3	.	TRBJ2-1	.	16	CAIRAIVGGSYNEQFF	TGTGCCATCAGGGCGATTGTGGGGGGTTCCTACAATGAGCAGTTCTTC
TRBV5-1	.	TRBJ2-1	.	14	CASKDSGAYNEQFF	TGCGCCAGCAAGGACAGCGGAGCATACAATGAGCAGTTCTTC
TRBV7-9	.	TRBJ2-7	many	11	CASTQSYEQYF	TGTGCCAGCACCCAAAGCTACGAGCAGTACTTC
TRBV27	TRBD2	TRBJ2-7	.	15	CASSLSVAGVAEQYF	TGTGCCAGCAGTTTATCGGTAGCGGGAGTAGCCGAGCAGTACTTC